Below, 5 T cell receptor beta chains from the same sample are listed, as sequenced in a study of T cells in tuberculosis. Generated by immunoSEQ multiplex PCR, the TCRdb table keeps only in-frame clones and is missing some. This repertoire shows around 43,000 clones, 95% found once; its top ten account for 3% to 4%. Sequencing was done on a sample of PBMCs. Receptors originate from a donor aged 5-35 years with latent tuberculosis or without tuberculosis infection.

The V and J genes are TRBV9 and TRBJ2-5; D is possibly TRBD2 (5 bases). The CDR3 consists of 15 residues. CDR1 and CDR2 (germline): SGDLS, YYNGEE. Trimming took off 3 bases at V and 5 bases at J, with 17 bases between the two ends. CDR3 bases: TGTGCCAGCAGCGCCCAGAGCGGCCCGACGGAGACCCAGTACTTC. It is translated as CASSAQSGPTETQYF.

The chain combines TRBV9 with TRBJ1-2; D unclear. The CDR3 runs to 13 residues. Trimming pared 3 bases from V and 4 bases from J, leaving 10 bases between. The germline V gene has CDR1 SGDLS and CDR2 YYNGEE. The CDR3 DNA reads TGTGCCAGCAGCGGAACAAACCCCTATGGCTACACCTTC. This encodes CASSGTNPYGYTF.

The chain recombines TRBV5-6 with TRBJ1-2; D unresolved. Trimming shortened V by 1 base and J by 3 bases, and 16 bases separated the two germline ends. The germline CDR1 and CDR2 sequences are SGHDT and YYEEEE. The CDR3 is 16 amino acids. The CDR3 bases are TGTGCCAGCAGCTTGTCGGGCTCGAAGCGGCACTATGGCTACACCTTC. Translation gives CASSLSGSKRHYGYTF. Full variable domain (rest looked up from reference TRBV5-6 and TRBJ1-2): DAGVTQSPTHLIKTRGQQVTLRCSPKSGHDTVSWYQQALGQGPQFIFQYYEEEERQRGNFPDRFSGHQFPNYSSELNVNALLLGDSALYLCASSLSGSKRHYGYTFGSGTRLTVV.

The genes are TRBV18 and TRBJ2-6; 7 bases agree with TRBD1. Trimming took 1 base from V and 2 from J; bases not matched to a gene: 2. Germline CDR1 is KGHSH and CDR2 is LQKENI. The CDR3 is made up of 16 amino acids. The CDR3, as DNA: TGTGCCAGCTCACCACTTACAGGGGCTGGGGCCAACGTCCTGACTTTC. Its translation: CASSPLTGAGANVLTF.

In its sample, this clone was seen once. CDR3 loop: CASSRIAGITGELFF. DNA of the CDR3: TGTGCCAGCAGCCGGATAGCGGGGATCACCGGGGAGCTGTTTTTT. The rearrangement joins TRBV7-3 to TRBJ2-2; 8 bases align to TRBD2. The CDR3 has 15 amino acids. The germline CDR1 and CDR2 sequences are SGHTA and FQGTGA. J was trimmed by 4 bases and V by 5 bases; bases with no gene match: 6.